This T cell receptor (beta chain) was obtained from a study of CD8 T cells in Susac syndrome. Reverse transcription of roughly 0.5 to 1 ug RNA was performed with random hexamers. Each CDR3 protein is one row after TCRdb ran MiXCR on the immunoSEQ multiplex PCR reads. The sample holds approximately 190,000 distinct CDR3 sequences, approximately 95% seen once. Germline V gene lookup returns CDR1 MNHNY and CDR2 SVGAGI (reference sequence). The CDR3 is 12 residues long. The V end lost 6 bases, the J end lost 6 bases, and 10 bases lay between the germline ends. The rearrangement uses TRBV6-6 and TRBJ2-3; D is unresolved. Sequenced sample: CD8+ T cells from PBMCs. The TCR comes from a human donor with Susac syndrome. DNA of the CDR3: TGTGCCAGCAGGACCCCTACCGATACGCAGTATTTT. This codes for CASRTPTDTQYF.